This T cell receptor (beta chain) was recovered during a study of shared clonotypes between healthy human individuals. On the study more broadly: A donor's plate count was three for CD4 naive and three for CD4 memory; CD8 naive had two and CD8 memory one.

As regards this clone: Its target is not known.

CD45RO-negative cells were positively selected for CCR7, leaving out terminally differentiated effector memory CD45RA+ cells. Caucasian adults residing in Nashville, Tennessee made up all the donors. The CDR3 length is 14 residues. Germline V gene data show CDR1 as MNHEY and CDR2 as SMNVEV (reference sequence). V was trimmed by 1 base and J by 5 bases, leaving 11 bases between them. Whole-study results and caveats: On the whole, naive subsets had larger estimated richness than memory subsets had. Sampling used blood alone; tissue repertoires probably differ.

This table comes from immunoSEQ multiplex PCR, and its TCRdb copy is limited to in-frame clones, with some not included. The sample lists approximately 600,000 clones; 85% to 95% were seen once. This receptor was identified in a woman between 25 and 40 years old in good health. The J gene is TRBJ2-5, the V gene TRBV27; perhaps D is TRBD1 or TRBD2 (5 bases each). Specimen: naive CD8+ T cells sorted from blood. The CDR3 DNA reads as TGTGCCAGCAGTTTATTAGGGACCGGCGAGACCCAGTACTTC. As protein: CASSLLGTGETQYF.